What follows are 18 T cell receptor beta chains derived from one specimen sequenced in a study of T cells in Graves' hyperthyroidism and ophthalmopathy (dated by TCRdb to the late 2010s). Libraries were constructed by multiplex PCR. These reads were obtained on an Illumina HiSeq 2000. The TCR beta CDR3 regions were amplified from RNA transcripts. The TCR CDR3 was subjected to a first round of RT-PCR using the HTBI primer set and the Qiagen OneStep RT-PCR kit. TCRdb reprocessed the public reads (quality trimming at Q25 with fastp, clone calling with MiXCR) and kept in-frame beta chains. Rows with one shared CDR3 protein collapse into an entry with the most common genes and DNA. This sample gives 250,000 to 350,000 distinct CDR3 sequences in total; about a sixth of them show up just once. Of the sample, approximately 57% is held by the ten largest clones. What was sequenced was blood. The receptor source for this set is a woman aged 55-69 years with Graves' ophthalmopathy.

This clonotype was seen repeatedly, ten times or more. V is TRBV2 and J is TRBJ2-3; 10 bases are shared with TRBD2. CDR1 and CDR2 from the germline V gene are SNHLY and FYNNEI. The CDR3 is 14 amino acids. J lost 1 base, V lost 6 bases, and 1 base had no gene match. The CDR3 protein is CASSGTSGTDTQYF. The CDR3 nucleotides read TGTGCCAGCAGCGGGACTAGCGGCACAGATACGCAGTATTTT.

This clonotype has ten or more counts. The chain recombines TRBV6-1 with TRBJ1-1; TRBD1 matches at 10 bases. Germline V lookup: CDR1 MNHNS, CDR2 SASEGT. The ends lost 8 bases at V and 1 base at J; junction bases unmatched: 13. The CDR3 is 17 amino acids. CDR3 sequence (DNA): TGTGCCAGCCCGAAGAGGGACAGGGGAAAAAGGAACACTGAAGCTTTCTTT. Its protein product is CASPKRDRGKRNTEAFF.

This clonotype was seen ten or more times. The rearrangement joins TRBV20-1 to TRBJ2-7; no clear D. The CDR3 consists of 12 residues. CDR1 is DFQATT, CDR2 SNEGSKA, per germline (reference sequence). Trimming took off 5 bases at V and 1 base at J, with 9 bases between the two ends. This CDR3 is CSAHSASYEQYF. The CDR3 bases are TGCAGTGCTCACTCTGCATCCTACGAGCAGTACTTC.

This clonotype was observed many times. J is TRBJ2-1 and V is TRBV7-9; D call uncertain. V was trimmed by 11 bases and J by 2 bases, leaving 7 bases between them. The CDR3 length is 11 residues. Germline CDR1 reads SEHNR; CDR2 reads FQNEAQ (reference sequence). CDR3 residues: CAGLAYNEQFF. The CDR3 nucleotides read TGTGCCGGCCTGGCCTACAATGAGCAGTTCTTC.

The V gene is TRBV5-5, the J gene TRBJ1-5; D unclear. The CDR3 extends over 14 amino acids. Germline CDR1 SGHKS, CDR2 YYEKEE (reference sequence). Deletions cut 0 bases from V and 4 bases from J, with 8 bases between. The chain's CDR3 is CASSLDKGNQPQHF. The CDR3 bases are TGTGCCAGCAGCTTGGACAAAGGGAATCAGCCCCAGCATTTT.

Ten or more counts support this clonotype. The gene calls are TRBV24-1 and TRBJ2-1, with TRBD1 matching over 7 bases. After removal of 4 bases from V and 11 bases from J, the junction contained 4 bases not matched to a gene. Germline lookup yields CDR1 KGHDR and CDR2 SFDVKD. The CDR3 is made up of 12 amino acids. The chain's CDR3 is CATSDRDRKQFF. The CDR3, as DNA: TGTGCCACCAGTGACCGGGACAGAAAGCAGTTCTTC.

In this sample, this clonotype turned up many times. This chain links TRBV30 with TRBJ1-2; TRBD1 matches 7 bases. The CDR3 is made up of 13 amino acids. V lost 2 bases to trimming and J lost 4 bases; unmatched junction nucleotides: 4. CDR1 and CDR2 (germline): GTSNPN, SVGIG (reference sequence). CDR3 DNA: TGTGCCTGGAGTCCGACAGGGCTCTATGGCTACACCTTC. Its translation: CAWSPTGLYGYTF.

This clonotype was counted at least ten times. This chain connects TRBV12-3 or TRBV12-4 to TRBJ2-3; TRBD2 matches at 8 bases. Germline trimming cut 1 base from V and 2 bases from J; bases unmatched to any gene: 8. This CDR3 has 17 residues. CDR3: CASSLGSSGGPTDTQYF. The CDR3 DNA reads as TGTGCCAGCAGTTTAGGGTCCAGCGGGGGCCCCACAGATACGCAGTATTTT.

In this sample, this clonotype turned up many times. The chain has TRBV12-3 or TRBV12-4 and TRBJ2-7; 7 bases align to TRBD2. V trimming: 3 bases; J trimming: 5 bases; junction bases outside the gene matches: 7. The CDR3 consists of 14 residues. The CDR3 loop is CASSFGGVVNEQYF. CDR3 DNA sequence: TGTGCCAGCAGTTTTGGGGGGGTAGTCAACGAGCAGTACTTC.

The chain employs TRBV5-1 and TRBJ1-1, with D perhaps matching TRBD1 (5 bases). The CDR3 is 14 residues long. Germline V gene data show CDR1 as SGHRS and CDR2 as YFSETQ. V was cut by 0 bases and J by 4 bases, with 10 bases left in between. CDR3 bases: TGCGCCAGCAGCTTGGGGGCAGGGATCACTGAAGCTTTCTTT. Translated: CASSLGAGITEAFF.

This sequence joins TRBV4-3 and TRBJ2-1; 9 bases align to TRBD2. The trim removed 0 bases at V and 10 bases at J, leaving 10 bases unmatched. CDR3 length: 16 amino acids. CDR1 and CDR2 from the germline V gene are LGHNA and YSLEER. CDR3 residues: CASSQEPAGGNREQFF. CDR3 coding DNA: TGCGCCAGCAGCCAAGAACCCGCGGGAGGGAACCGGGAGCAGTTCTTC.

This clonotype was counted at least ten times. In DNA, the CDR3 is TGCAGCGTTGACGGGGGACAGGGTTATTATGGCTACACCTTC. This sequence encodes CSVDGGQGYYGYTF. V usage is TRBV29-1 and J usage is TRBJ1-2; 9 bases line up with TRBD1. Trimming cost V 3 bases and J 5 bases; bases outside gene matches: 7. Germline V gene data show CDR1 as SQVTM and CDR2 as ANQGSEA. The CDR3 contains 14 residues.

The V and J genes are TRBV6-1 and TRBJ2-5; D might be TRBD1 (6 bases). The CDR3 extends over 15 amino acids. The germline V gene has CDR1 MNHNS and CDR2 SASEGT. The V end lost 1 base, the J end lost 7 bases, and 16 bases lay between the germline ends. CDR3 protein: CASSEGLQGSRTQYF. The CDR3 region has the DNA TGTGCCAGCAGTGAAGGGCTACAGGGAAGCAGGACCCAGTACTTC.

In regard to this clonotype: A much larger clone sits a single nucleotide away, making a read error possible. The CDR3 sequence: CVIRGTAMNTEAFF. DNA for the CDR3: TGTGTCATCAGGGGGACAGCAATGAACACTGAAGCTTTCTTT. The V gene is TRBV10-3, the J gene TRBJ1-1; 7 nucleotides align to TRBD1. The CDR3 runs to 14 residues. The germline gives CDR1 ENHRY, CDR2 SYGVKD.

This clonotype was observed at least ten times. The chain couples TRBV12-3 or TRBV12-4 to TRBJ1-2; 7 bases match TRBD1. This CDR3 is 15 amino acids long. The ends lost 6 bases at V and 8 bases at J; junction bases unmatched: 15. CDR3 DNA sequence: TGTGCCAGCAGCCAAACGACCGGGACAGCGGAAGGCTACACCTTC. Its translation: CASSQTTGTAEGYTF.

This clonotype was picked up many times. The CDR3 sequence: CASSLSTRLHPYEQYF. CDR3 nucleotide sequence: TGTGCCAGCAGCTTGAGTACCAGACTTCATCCCTACGAGCAGTACTTC. The chain carries TRBV7-2 and TRBJ2-7; D remains ambiguous. Germline V gene data show CDR1 as SGHTA and CDR2 as FQGNSA. Trimming cost V 3 bases and J 2 bases, with 17 bases left between them. CDR3 length: 16 amino acids.

This clonotype showed up many times. The chain is built from TRBV20-1 and TRBJ2-1; 14 nucleotides match TRBD2. CDR3 length: 15 amino acids. CDR1 and CDR2 from the germline V gene are DFQATT and SNEGSKA (reference sequence). Losses at the gene ends were 5 bases for V and 7 bases for J; bases not matched to a gene: 7. In DNA, the CDR3 is TGCAGTGCTCCGGGACTAGCGGGAGTAGGGAATGAGCAGTTCTTC. Protein product: CSAPGLAGVGNEQFF.

The chain combines TRBV9 with TRBJ2-7, with 11 positions matching TRBD2. The CDR3 is 15 residues long. J lost 3 bases, V lost 3 bases, and 5 bases had no gene match. The germline V gene has CDR1 SGDLS and CDR2 YYNGEE. The CDR3 is CASSDPGTSGYEQYF. Written as DNA, the CDR3 is TGTGCCAGCAGCGATCCCGGGACTAGCGGCTACGAGCAGTACTTC.